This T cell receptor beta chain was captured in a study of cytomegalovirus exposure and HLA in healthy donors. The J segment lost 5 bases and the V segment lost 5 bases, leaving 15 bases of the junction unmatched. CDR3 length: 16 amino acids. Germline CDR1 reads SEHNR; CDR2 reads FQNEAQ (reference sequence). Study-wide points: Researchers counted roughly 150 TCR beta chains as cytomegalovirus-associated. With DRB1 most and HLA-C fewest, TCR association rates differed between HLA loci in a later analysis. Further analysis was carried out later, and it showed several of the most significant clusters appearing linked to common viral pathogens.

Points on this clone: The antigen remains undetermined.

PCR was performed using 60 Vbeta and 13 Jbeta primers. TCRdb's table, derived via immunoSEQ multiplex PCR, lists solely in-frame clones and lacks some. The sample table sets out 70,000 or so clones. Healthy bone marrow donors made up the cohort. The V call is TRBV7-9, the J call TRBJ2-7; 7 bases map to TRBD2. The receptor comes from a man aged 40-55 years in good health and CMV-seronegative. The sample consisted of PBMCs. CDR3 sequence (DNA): TGTGCCAGCAGCCCCCTCCGGGGGGAATGGACGAACGAGCAGTACTTC. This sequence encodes CASSPLRGEWTNEQYF.